This T cell receptor (beta chain) was recorded in a study of cytomegalovirus exposure and HLA in healthy donors. The primer mix had 60 Vbeta and 13 Jbeta primers. This table comes from immunoSEQ multiplex PCR, and its TCRdb copy is limited to in-frame clones, with some not included. The sample holds 110,000 to 150,000 clones, approximately 79% seen once. Trimming removed 4 bases at V and 2 bases at J, with 15 bases between. CDR3 length: 17 amino acids. Germline CDR1 and CDR2: MDHEN and SYDVKM. The sample was PBMCs. The clonotype originates from a female donor in good health and CMV-seronegative. The gene calls are TRBV28 and TRBJ2-6, with D possibly TRBD2 on 5 matching bases. The CDR3 region has the DNA TGTGCCAGCAGTTCGGGGATCCACTCGGCTGGGGCCAACGTCCTGACTTTC. It codes for CASSSGIHSAGANVLTF.